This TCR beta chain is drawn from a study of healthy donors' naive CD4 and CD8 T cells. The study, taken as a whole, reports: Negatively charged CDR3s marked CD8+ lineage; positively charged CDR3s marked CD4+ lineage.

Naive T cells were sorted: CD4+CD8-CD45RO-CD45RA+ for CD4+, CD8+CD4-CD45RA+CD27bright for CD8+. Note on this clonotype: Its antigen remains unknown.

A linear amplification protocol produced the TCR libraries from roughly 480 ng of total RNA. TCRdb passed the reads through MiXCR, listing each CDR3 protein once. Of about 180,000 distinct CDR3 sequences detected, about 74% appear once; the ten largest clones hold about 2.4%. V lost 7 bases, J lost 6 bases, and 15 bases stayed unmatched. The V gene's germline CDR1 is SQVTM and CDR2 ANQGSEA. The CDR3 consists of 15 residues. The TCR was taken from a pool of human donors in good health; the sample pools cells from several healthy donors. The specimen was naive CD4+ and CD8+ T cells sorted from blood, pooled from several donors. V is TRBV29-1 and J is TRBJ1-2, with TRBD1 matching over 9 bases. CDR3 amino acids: CSAHPRQGDSDGYTF. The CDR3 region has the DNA TGCAGCGCCCACCCAAGACAGGGGGATTCGGATGGCTACACCTTC. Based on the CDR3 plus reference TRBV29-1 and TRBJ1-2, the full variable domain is SAVISQKPSRDICQRGTSLTIQCQVDSQVTMMFWYRQQPGQSLTLIATANQGSEATYESGFVIDKFPISRPNLTFSTLTVSNMSPEDSSIYLCSAHPRQGDSDGYTFGSGTRLTVV.